Shown below are 21 T cell receptor beta chains from a single sample sequenced in a study of T cell responses to AZD1222 COVID-19 vaccine. Generated by immunoSEQ multiplex PCR, the TCRdb table keeps only in-frame clones and is missing some. Of about 180,000 clones listed, around 88% are singletons. Sample: peripheral blood, taken on day 0 of AZD1222 vaccination. The receptor source for this set is an adult in good health.

The V call is TRBV27, the J call TRBJ1-1, with a tentative D call TRBD1 (6 bases). This CDR3 has 15 amino acids. Trimming took 2 bases from V and 4 from J, leaving 14 bases between them. Germline CDR1 is MNHEY and CDR2 is SMNVEV (reference sequence). The CDR3 is CASSLRRQVRTEAFF. CDR3 DNA sequence: TGTGCCAGCAGTTTACGCCGACAGGTCCGCACTGAAGCTTTCTTT.

The V and J genes are TRBV15 and TRBJ1-6; D gene ambiguous. CDR3 length equals 16 residues. Trimming removed 3 bases at V and 0 bases at J, with 9 bases between. Germline CDR1 and CDR2: LNHNV and YYDKDF (reference sequence). CDR3 loop: CATSRKFSSYNSPLHF. CDR3 nucleotides: TGTGCCACCAGCAGGAAGTTCTCCTCCTATAATTCACCCCTCCACTTT. The full variable domain, its missing parts supplied by reference TRBV15 and TRBJ1-6, is DAMVIQNPRYQVTQFGKPVTLSCSQTLNHNVMYWYQQKSSQAPKLLFHYYDKDFNNEADTPDNFQSRRPNTSFCFLDIRSPGLGDTAMYLCATSRKFSSYNSPLHFGNGTRLTVT.

The J gene is TRBJ2-1, the V gene TRBV3-1 (or the pseudogene TRBV3-2); weak D call: TRBD2 (5 bases). The germline CDR1 and CDR2 sequences are LGHDT and YNNKEL (reference sequence). This CDR3 comprises 16 residues. V lost 0 bases and J 1 base, leaving 10 bases between the germline ends. The CDR3 DNA follows: TGTGCCAGCAGCCAAGATAGGAGCGGATCCTACAATGAGCAGTTCTTC. Translation gives CASSQDRSGSYNEQFF.

This chain links TRBV19 with TRBJ1-4, with 7 bases aligning to TRBD1. Trimming removed 1 base from V and 8 bases from J; junction bases left unmatched: 1. From germline, CDR1 is LNHDA and CDR2 SQIVND (reference sequence). CDR3 length: 13 amino acids. The CDR3 loop reads CASSIAGGEKLFF. In DNA, the CDR3 is TGTGCCAGTAGTATAGCAGGGGGAGAAAAACTGTTTTTT.

The chain has TRBV5-8 and TRBJ2-2; 8 bases align to TRBD1. Germline assignment: CDR1 SGHTS and CDR2 YDEGEE. The V and J ends lost 5 bases and 0 bases, in that order; junction bases with no gene match: 6. The CDR3 is made up of 16 amino acids. CDR3 sequence: CASRHDRGTNTGELFF. In DNA, the CDR3 is TGTGCCAGCAGACACGACAGGGGCACGAACACCGGGGAGCTGTTTTTT.

J is TRBJ2-2 and V is TRBV7-7, with D possibly being TRBD1 (6 bases). The CDR3 is made up of 15 amino acids. V was shortened by 4 bases and J by 2 bases, with 11 bases between the two germline ends. Looked up from germline, CDR1 is SSHAT and CDR2 is FNYEAQ (reference sequence). Here the CDR3 DNA reads TGTGCCAGCAGCTCAACCGGGACAAACACCGGGGAGCTGTTTTTT. Translated: CASSSTGTNTGELFF.

The V and J genes are TRBV3-1 (or the pseudogene TRBV3-2) and TRBJ2-3; 14 positions agree with TRBD2. The germline gives CDR1 LGHDT, CDR2 YNNKEL (reference sequence). Trimming removed 4 bases from V and 7 bases from J; junction bases left unmatched: 13. The CDR3 contains 18 residues. CDR3 region: CASSRPPRGTSGGNTQYF. DNA for the CDR3: TGTGCCAGCAGCCGTCCCCCCCGCGGGACTAGCGGGGGAAATACGCAGTATTTT.

The chain joins TRBV3-1 (or the pseudogene TRBV3-2) to TRBJ2-5; 8 nucleotides match TRBD2. This CDR3 is built from 15 residues. From germline, CDR1 is LGHDT and CDR2 YNNKEL (reference sequence). The J segment lost 5 bases and the V segment lost 2 bases, leaving 7 bases of the junction unmatched. The CDR3 DNA reads as TGTGCCAGCAGCCAATTCGGGAGGGGCCCCGAGACCCAGTACTTC. This sequence encodes CASSQFGRGPETQYF.

The V and J genes are TRBV11-2 and TRBJ2-4, with D hard to call. The CDR3 spans 14 residues. Trimming took off 6 bases at V and 8 bases at J, with 17 bases between the two ends. Germline V gives CDR1 SGHAT, CDR2 FQNNGV. DNA for the CDR3: TGTGCCAGCAGTCCCCCGGGCAGGTTGGACATTCAGTACTTC. It yields the protein CASSPPGRLDIQYF.

This clone was observed a few times. This rearrangement joins TRBV2 to TRBJ1-6; 10 bases align to TRBD1. This CDR3 is 15 amino acids long. Germline assignment: CDR1 SNHLY and CDR2 FYNNEI. Trimming at V came to 7 bases and at J to 6 bases, leaving 6 bases not matched to a gene. This CDR3 reads CASMMGTGVNSPLHF. In DNA, the CDR3 is TGTGCCAGCATGATGGGGACAGGGGTTAATTCACCCCTCCACTTT.

The chain links TRBV28 to TRBJ2-5; no clear D. CDR3 length equals 11 residues. The V end was cut by 2 bases, the J end by 4 bases, with 2 bases between. Germline values: CDR1 MDHEN, CDR2 SYDVKM. The CDR3 spells CASSLRETQYF. The CDR3 coding sequence is TGTGCCAGCAGTTTAAGAGAGACCCAGTACTTC. The whole variable domain, filled in from reference TRBV28 and TRBJ2-5, reads DVKVTQSSRYLVKRTGEKVFLECVQDMDHENMFWYRQDPGLGLRLIYFSYDVKMKEKGDIPEGYSVSREKKERFSLILESASTNQTSMYLCASSLRETQYFGPGTRLLVL.

The chain is built from TRBV4-2 and TRBJ1-6; possibly TRBD1 for D (6 bases). With 0 bases removed from V and 8 bases from J, the gap between germline ends came to 11 bases. There are 15 residues in the CDR3. Germline CDR1 LGHNA, CDR2 YNFKEQ. For the CDR3, the DNA is TGTGCCAGCAGCCAAGATTCGGGGGCAGATTCACCCCTCCACTTT. This sequence encodes CASSQDSGADSPLHF.

CDR3 protein: CSVGGPTPSEKLFF. DNA of the CDR3: TGCAGCGTTGGTGGGCCGACCCCCAGTGAAAAACTGTTTTTT. The chain carries TRBV29-1 and TRBJ1-4; no firm D call. V lost 4 bases and J 7 bases, leaving 16 bases between the germline ends. The germline CDR1 and CDR2 sequences are SQVTM and ANQGSEA. CDR3 length: 14 amino acids.

V is TRBV19 and J is TRBJ1-5; possible D gene TRBD1, 5 bases. V lost 5 bases and J lost 0, with 11 bases in between. Germline V gene sequence: CDR1 LNHDA, CDR2 SQIVND (reference sequence). This CDR3 has 15 residues. This CDR3 is CASSVGVYSNQPQHF. CDR3 nucleotide sequence: TGTGCCAGTAGTGTGGGGGTTTATAGCAATCAGCCCCAGCATTTT.

The CDR3 loop reads CASSLGSGARSYEQYF. CDR3 nucleotide sequence: TGTGCCAGCAGCTTGGGCTCGGGGGCGCGATCCTACGAGCAGTACTTC. The J gene is TRBJ2-7, the V gene TRBV5-5; the D call may be TRBD1 or TRBD2 (6 bases each). Per germline, CDR1 SGHKS and CDR2 YYEKEE (reference sequence). V was clipped by 0 bases and J by 1 base, with 14 bases between them. CDR3 length equals 16 residues.

The CDR3 DNA reads as TGTGCCAGCAGTTTCTGGGACGGGGAGCTGTTTTTT. It encodes CASSFWDGELFF. This chain connects TRBV27 to TRBJ2-2; no firm D call. With 3 bases removed from V and 7 bases from J, the gap between germline ends came to 6 bases. The CDR3 is 12 residues long. Germline CDR1 reads MNHEY; CDR2 reads SMNVEV (reference sequence).

The chain uses TRBV7-3 and TRBJ2-5; D is ambiguous. Trimming cost V 2 bases and J 4 bases, with 11 bases left between them. The CDR3 extends over 14 amino acids. CDR1 and CDR2 from the germline V gene are SGHTA and FQGTGA. CDR3: CASSLVGGIETQYF. The CDR3 bases are TGTGCCAGCAGCTTAGTAGGCGGTATAGAGACCCAGTACTTC. Variable domain in full (rest from reference TRBV7-3 and TRBJ2-5): GAGVSQTPSNKVTEKGKYVELRCDPISGHTALYWYRQSLGQGPEFLIYFQGTGAADDSGLPNDRFFAVRPEGSVSTLKIQRTERGDSAVYLCASSLVGGIETQYFGPGTRLLVL.

Points on this clone: This sample includes further DNA sequences coding for the same CDR3. This chain joins TRBV2 and TRBJ2-2; perhaps TRBD2 as D (6 bases). Between the trimmed V and J ends, which lost 4 bases and 5 bases, there was a span of 8 bases. The CDR3 totals 13 residues. The germline CDR1 and CDR2 sequences are SNHLY and FYNNEI. CDR3 region: CASSVTRTGELFF. CDR3 bases: TGTGCCAGCAGTGTGACTAGAACCGGGGAGCTGTTTTTT.

The V call is TRBV5-6, the J call TRBJ1-4; possibly TRBD1 for D (6 bases). V lost 4 bases and J lost 4, with 11 bases in between. Germline V gene lookup returns CDR1 SGHDT and CDR2 YYEEEE. CDR3 length equals 14 residues. The CDR3 loop is CASSVDRINEKLFF. The DNA of the CDR3 is TGTGCCAGCAGCGTGGACAGAATTAATGAAAAACTGTTTTTT.

The chain is built from TRBV10-3 and TRBJ1-2, with a weak D call TRBD1 (6 bases). The CDR3 totals 13 residues. Trimming left V 4 bases short and J 4 bases short, with 10 bases between. Germline V lookup: CDR1 ENHRY, CDR2 SYGVKD. CDR3: CAISVGGAYGYTF. Written as DNA, the CDR3 is TGTGCCATCAGTGTGGGGGGCGCCTATGGCTACACCTTC.

The chain couples TRBV27 to TRBJ1-6; no firm D call. The germline V gene has CDR1 MNHEY and CDR2 SMNVEV (reference sequence). The V gene lost 3 bases and the J gene lost 0 bases, with 3 bases spanning the gap. The CDR3 length is 14 residues. The CDR3 is CASSFSSYNSPLHF. The CDR3 DNA reads TGTGCCAGCAGTTTCAGCTCCTATAATTCACCCCTCCACTTT.